This entry lists 21 T cell receptor beta chains sequenced from one sample in a study of cytomegalovirus exposure and HLA in healthy donors. The PCR made use of 60 Vbeta and 13 Jbeta primers. Generated by immunoSEQ multiplex PCR, the TCRdb table keeps only in-frame clones and is missing some. Of about 140,000 clones listed, 82% are singletons. The sequenced sample was PBMCs. All receptors derive from a man aged 18 to 30 in good health and CMV-seropositive.

The chain has TRBV28 and TRBJ2-3, with 8 positions matching TRBD2. CDR1 MDHEN and CDR2 SYDVKM come from the germline V gene. The V and J ends lost 3 bases and 7 bases, in that order; junction bases with no gene match: 6. The CDR3 is 14 amino acids. CDR3 coding DNA: TGTGCCAGCAGTTTCTCGCGGGAGGCATATACGCAGTATTTT. Amino acid sequence: CASSFSREAYTQYF.

V usage is TRBV10-3 and J usage is TRBJ2-5; 8 nucleotides line up with TRBD1. V was pared by 10 bases and J by 9 bases, with 13 bases of the junction left unmatched. There are 13 residues in the CDR3. The germline V gene encodes CDR1 ENHRY and CDR2 SYGVKD. This CDR3 reads CATSDRDSLAQYF. The CDR3 nucleotides read TGTGCCACCTCGGACAGGGACTCTTTGGCCCAGTACTTC.

The chain has TRBV7-9 and TRBJ2-1; 10 positions agree with TRBD2. Germline trimming cut 1 base from V and 15 bases from J; bases unmatched to any gene: 9. This CDR3 has 14 residues. Germline CDR1 and CDR2: SEHNR and FQNEAQ (reference sequence). The CDR3 loop reads CASSLDLASGSLFF. CDR3 DNA sequence: TGTGCCAGCAGCTTAGATTTGGCTAGCGGGAGCCTGTTCTTC.

This chain links TRBV6-1 with TRBJ1-2; TRBD1 matches at 7 bases. This CDR3 is built from 15 residues. The V and J ends lost 4 bases and 1 base, in that order; junction bases with no gene match: 6. Germline CDR1 is MNHNS and CDR2 is SASEGT. CDR3 nucleotide sequence: TGTGCCAGCAGTGGGGAGACAGGGAGTAACTATGGCTACACCTTC. Translating gives CASSGETGSNYGYTF.

The chain uses TRBV5-1 and TRBJ2-2; the match to TRBD2 covers 8 bases. The CDR3 runs to 17 residues. Trimming took 2 bases from V and 2 from J; bases not matched to a gene: 8. Germline CDR1 is SGHRS and CDR2 is YFSETQ. This CDR3 reads CASSFAFVAGNTGELFF. The CDR3 coding sequence is TGCGCCAGCAGCTTCGCTTTCGTAGCGGGAAACACCGGGGAGCTGTTTTTT.

The gene calls are TRBV28 and TRBJ1-1; D unclear. The germline V and J ends were trimmed by 3 bases and 11 bases, with 7 bases remaining between them. CDR3 size: 10 residues. Germline CDR1 and CDR2: MDHEN and SYDVKM. DNA of the CDR3: TGTGCCAGCAGTTTCTACGTGGCTTTCTTT. It translates to CASSFYVAFF.

This rearrangement joins TRBV28 to TRBJ2-5; 8 bases map to TRBD1. This CDR3 spans 15 amino acids. The germline CDR1 and CDR2 sequences are MDHEN and SYDVKM. The V segment lost 4 bases and the J segment 5 bases; nucleotides outside the gene matches: 9. CDR3 amino acids: CASSWDRPTGETQYF. Written as DNA, the CDR3 is TGTGCCAGCAGTTGGGACAGGCCTACCGGGGAGACCCAGTACTTC.

The chain couples TRBV12-5 to TRBJ2-3, with D maybe TRBD2 (7 bases). CDR1 and CDR2 from the germline V gene are LGHNT and FRNRAP. The CDR3 loop spans 16 amino acids. The ends were cut back, 4 bases at V and 3 bases at J, with 17 bases in the middle. CDR3 bases: TGTGCTAGTGGTTCGGAGGGGGGGCGAAGGACAGATACGCAGTATTTT. It specifies CASGSEGGRRTDTQYF.

The gene calls are TRBV6-1 and TRBJ1-3; unclear D gene. Trimming took off 4 bases at V and 0 bases at J, with 10 bases between the two ends. CDR3 size: 15 residues. The germline CDR1 and CDR2 sequences are MNHNS and SASEGT. The CDR3 is CASSGAGSSGNTIYF. CDR3 coding DNA: TGTGCCAGCAGTGGAGCGGGCTCCTCTGGAAACACCATATATTTT.

V gene TRBV25-1 combines with J gene TRBJ2-1; TRBD1 aligns across 7 bases. The junction had 8 bases not matched to a gene; V was cut back by 3 bases and J by 9 bases. This CDR3 region has 14 residues. Germline CDR1 reads MGHDK; CDR2 reads SYGVNS. The CDR3 spells CASSDSPRTGEQFF. The CDR3 nucleotides read TGTGCCAGCAGTGACTCCCCCCGGACAGGTGAGCAGTTCTTC. The variable domain in full, with the rest retrieved from reference TRBV25-1 and TRBJ2-1, is EADIYQTPRYLVIGTGKKITLECSQTMGHDKMYWYQQDPGMELHLIHYSYGVNSTEKGDLSSESTVSRIRTEHFPLTLESARPSHTSQYLCASSDSPRTGEQFFGPGTRLTVL.

The chain carries TRBV6-9 and TRBJ1-4, with 7 bases that match TRBD1. Germline V lookup: CDR1 MNHGY, CDR2 SVAAGI. The J segment lost 8 bases and the V segment lost 6 bases, leaving 12 bases of the junction unmatched. The CDR3 loop spans 15 amino acids. The CDR3 DNA follows: TGTGCCAGCAGAAGATCGACAGGGTCAGGGGAAAAACTGTTTTTT. Protein product: CASRRSTGSGEKLFF.

The chain joins TRBV28 to TRBJ2-1, with a tentative D call TRBD2 (5 bases). This CDR3 is 14 amino acids long. The V end was cut by 2 bases, the J end by 6 bases, with 11 bases between. CDR1 is MDHEN and CDR2 is SYDVKM in the germline V gene. This CDR3 is CASSLIGSGNEQFF. CDR3 bases: TGTGCCAGCAGTTTAATTGGGAGTGGCAATGAGCAGTTCTTC.

The rearrangement uses TRBV28 and TRBJ1-4; D gene ambiguous. The V gene's germline CDR1 is MDHEN and CDR2 SYDVKM. V shed 3 bases and J shed 5 bases, with 4 bases lying between them. The CDR3 length is 12 residues. The CDR3, as DNA: TGTGCCAGCAGTTTCGGGAATGAAAAACTGTTTTTT. Amino acids: CASSFGNEKLFF.

Only a few counts were recorded for this clone. V usage is TRBV2 and J usage is TRBJ1-2; 10 positions agree with TRBD1. J was trimmed by 2 bases and V by 8 bases; bases with no gene match: 5. Germline CDR1 and CDR2: SNHLY and FYNNEI. The CDR3 spans 14 residues. CDR3 bases: TGTGCCAGCCACAAGGACAGGGGGAACTATGGCTACACCTTC. Protein product: CASHKDRGNYGYTF.

This chain links TRBV5-4 with TRBJ1-1, with a possible D match to TRBD1 (6 bases). CDR3 size: 14 residues. V dropped 4 bases and J dropped 3 bases, with 13 bases sitting between them. Germline-derived CDR1 and CDR2 are SGHNT and YYREEE (reference sequence). CDR3 in amino acids: CASSPRDTHTEAFF. For the CDR3, the DNA is TGTGCCAGCAGCCCCCGGGACACCCACACTGAAGCTTTCTTT. The full variable domain, its missing parts supplied by reference TRBV5-4 and TRBJ1-1, is ETGVTQSPTHLIKTRGQQVTLRCSSQSGHNTVSWYQQALGQGPQFIFQYYREEENGRGNFPPRFSGLQFPNYSSELNVNALELDDSALYLCASSPRDTHTEAFFGQGTRLTVV.

The genes are TRBV5-1 and TRBJ2-7; the match to TRBD1 covers 8 bases. V was clipped by 2 bases and J by 5 bases; unmatched bases: 3. This CDR3 contains 13 residues. Looked up from germline, CDR1 is SGHRS and CDR2 is YFSETQ. This CDR3 reads CASSFLDRDEQYF. The CDR3 DNA follows: TGCGCCAGCAGCTTCCTGGACAGGGACGAGCAGTACTTC.

V is TRBV19 and J is TRBJ1-1; D gene unclear. Germline CDR1 and CDR2: LNHDA and SQIVND (reference sequence). Between the trimmed V and J ends, which lost 1 base and 10 bases, there was a span of 7 bases. The CDR3 length is 11 residues. The CDR3 region is CASSIASTAFF. The CDR3 DNA follows: TGTGCCAGTAGTATAGCCAGTACAGCTTTCTTT.

This clone was seen only a few times. J is TRBJ2-1 and V is TRBV28, with TRBD2 matching over 10 bases. This CDR3 is built from 17 residues. Trimming cost V 1 base and J 0 bases; bases outside gene matches: 3. The germline V gene has CDR1 MDHEN and CDR2 SYDVKM. CDR3 residues: CASSLFPSGSSYNEQFF. In DNA, the CDR3 is TGTGCCAGCAGTTTATTTCCTAGCGGGAGCTCCTACAATGAGCAGTTCTTC. Supplemented by reference TRBV28 and TRBJ2-1, the full variable domain reads DVKVTQSSRYLVKRTGEKVFLECVQDMDHENMFWYRQDPGLGLRLIYFSYDVKMKEKGDIPEGYSVSREKKERFSLILESASTNQTSMYLCASSLFPSGSSYNEQFFGPGTRLTVL.

The gene calls are TRBV6-6 and TRBJ1-2; no clear D gene. Per the germline V gene, CDR1 is MNHNY and CDR2 is SVGAGI (reference sequence). CDR3 size: 16 residues. Between the trimmed V and J ends, which lost 6 bases and 7 bases, there was a span of 24 bases. For the CDR3, the DNA is TGTGCCAGCAGCTATCAAGACCGGGTCCTAGGAGGTGGCTACACCTTC. Residues: CASSYQDRVLGGGYTF.

The rearrangement joins TRBV27 to TRBJ1-1; 8 bases match TRBD1. Germline CDR1 is MNHEY and CDR2 is SMNVEV (reference sequence). J was trimmed by 0 bases and V by 6 bases; bases with no gene match: 6. The CDR3 has 15 residues. The CDR3 nucleotides read TGTGCCAGCAGGGACAGGGCGGCGATGAACACTGAAGCTTTCTTT. Amino acid sequence: CASRDRAAMNTEAFF.

The chain combines TRBV4-1 with TRBJ1-2, with D perhaps matching TRBD1 (6 bases). V was pared by 1 base and J by 5 bases, with 14 bases between. Germline-derived CDR1 and CDR2 are MGHRA and YSYEKL. There are 15 residues in the CDR3. Here the CDR3 reads CASSQVNGGLYGYTF. The CDR3 DNA follows: TGCGCCAGCAGCCAAGTGAACGGGGGGCTATATGGCTACACCTTC.